Below are 8 T cell receptor beta chains sequenced from a single sample in a study of post-analysis software for immune sequencing data. Study-level results: Patients used about 5 TRBV segments, including TRBV5-6, TRBV5-1 and TRBV20-1, more often than controls.

The antigens for these receptors are not known. The library was made from cDNA and included unique molecular identifiers. MiXCR, applied by TCRdb to the PCR reads, yields one record per CDR3 protein. The profile shows about 540,000 distinct CDR3 sequences, about a third of them singletons. Sequenced material: blood. Receptors originate from a girl aged 2 to 17 with multiple sclerosis.

The chain combines TRBV2 with TRBJ2-1, with D perhaps TRBD1 (6 bases). V dropped 7 bases and J dropped 0 bases, with 13 bases sitting between them. Germline V lookup: CDR1 SNHLY, CDR2 FYNNEI. The CDR3 consists of 15 residues. Written as DNA, the CDR3 is TGTGCCAGCACTGGGGGCCCCAGCTCCTACAATGAGCAGTTCTTC. Translation gives CASTGGPSSYNEQFF.

This clonotype was seen just once. At one boundary the junction diverges from the germline segment, which might be a read error. The CDR3 spells CASSLYPSGGANTGELFF. CDR3 DNA: TGTGCTAGCAGCTTATATCCTAGCGGGGGCGCGAACACCGGGGAGCTGTTTTTT. This chain connects TRBV7-7 to TRBJ2-2; 10 bases are shared with TRBD2. The CDR3 contains 18 residues. CDR1 is SSHAT, CDR2 FNYEAQ, per germline (reference sequence).

This chain joins TRBV6-1 and TRBJ2-5; tentatively, D is TRBD1 (6 bases). Germline CDR1 and CDR2: MNHNS and SASEGT. The CDR3 extends over 16 amino acids. The V and J ends lost 5 bases and 2 bases respectively, with 18 bases between them. CDR3 coding DNA: TGTGCCAGCAGTCCTAGACAGGAAACATTACAAGAGACCCAGTACTTC. As protein: CASSPRQETLQETQYF.

This chain joins TRBV7-3 and TRBJ2-7; 7 bases are a match to TRBD2. The trim removed 1 base at V and 6 bases at J, leaving 9 bases unmatched. This CDR3 has 15 amino acids. CDR1 is SGHTA, CDR2 FQGTGA, per germline. CDR3 sequence: CASSLIPAGRGEQYF. In DNA, the CDR3 is TGTGCCAGCAGCTTAATTCCAGCGGGGAGGGGCGAGCAGTACTTC.

This clonotype was seen more than once but under ten times. The rearrangement joins TRBV9 to TRBJ2-3; 7 bases fit TRBD2. CDR1 SGDLS and CDR2 YYNGEE come from the germline V gene. The CDR3 runs 17 residues. V lost 4 bases to trimming and J lost 3 bases; unmatched junction nucleotides: 14. CDR3 loop: CASSHHQRTSDTDTQYF. The CDR3 coding sequence is TGTGCCAGCAGCCATCACCAGCGGACTAGTGATACAGATACGCAGTATTTT.

The chain is built from TRBV2 and TRBJ1-2; 8 nucleotides agree with TRBD1. Germline assignment: CDR1 SNHLY and CDR2 FYNNEI. This CDR3 has 15 residues. The trim removed 7 bases at V and 2 bases at J, leaving 9 bases unmatched. DNA of the CDR3: TGTGCCAGCACGGTCAGGACAGGGTGGAACTATGGCTACACCTTC. Translating gives CASTVRTGWNYGYTF.

This clonotype was seen a handful of times. This sequence joins TRBV5-1 and TRBJ2-4, with D possibly matching TRBD1 (6 bases). CDR1 is SGHRS, CDR2 YFSETQ, per germline. The CDR3 is 15 residues long. V was pared by 3 bases and J by 7 bases, with 17 bases between. CDR3 residues: CASSSETGPRNIQYF. In nucleotides, the CDR3 is TGCGCCAGCAGCTCAGAGACAGGCCCAAGGAACATTCAGTACTTC.

In this sample, this clonotype turned up many times. The CDR3 DNA is TGCAGTGCTCAACTAGCGGGGGTCCTAACGCAGTATTTT. This translates into CSAQLAGVLTQYF. The chain recombines TRBV20-1 with TRBJ2-3, with TRBD2 matching 11 bases. This CDR3 has 13 residues. Germline V CDR1 and CDR2: DFQATT, SNEGSKA (reference sequence). V was pared by 5 bases and J by 9 bases, with 7 bases of the junction left unmatched.